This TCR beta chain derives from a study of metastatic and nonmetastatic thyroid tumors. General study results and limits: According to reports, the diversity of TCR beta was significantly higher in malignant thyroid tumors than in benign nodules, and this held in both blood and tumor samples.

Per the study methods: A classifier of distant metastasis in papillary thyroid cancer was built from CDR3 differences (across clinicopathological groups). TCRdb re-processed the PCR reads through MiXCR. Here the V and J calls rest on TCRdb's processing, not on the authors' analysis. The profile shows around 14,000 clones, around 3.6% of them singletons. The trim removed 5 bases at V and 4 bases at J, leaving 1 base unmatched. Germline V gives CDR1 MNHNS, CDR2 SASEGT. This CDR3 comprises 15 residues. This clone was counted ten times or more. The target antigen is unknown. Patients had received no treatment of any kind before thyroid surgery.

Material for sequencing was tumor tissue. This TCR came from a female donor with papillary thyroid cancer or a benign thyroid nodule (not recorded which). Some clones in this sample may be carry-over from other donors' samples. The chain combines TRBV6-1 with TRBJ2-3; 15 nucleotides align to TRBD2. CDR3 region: CASSWTSGGADTQYF. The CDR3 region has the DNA TGTGCCAGCAGTTGGACTAGCGGGGGGGCAGATACGCAGTATTTT.